This T cell receptor (beta chain) was retrieved from a study of cytomegalovirus exposure and HLA in healthy donors. Unmatched junction bases numbered 11, after V lost 7 bases and J lost 1 base. This CDR3 region has 17 residues. Germline-derived CDR1 and CDR2 are GTSNPN and SVGIG (reference sequence). Use of 60 Vbeta and 13 Jbeta primers characterized the PCR. The method was immunoSEQ multiplex PCR; TCRdb's version includes in-frame clones alone and lacks a portion of them. The sample has roughly 180,000 clones, around four fifths seen once. Turning to this clone: The antigen remains unidentified.

Findings of the study overall: A list of around 160 TCR beta chains associated with cytomegalovirus was given.

The chain employs TRBV30 and TRBJ1-3; TRBD1 aligns across 12 bases. Sequenced sample: PBMCs. The receptor was isolated from a man aged 25-40 years in good health and CMV-seronegative. The CDR3 sequence: CAYTGQGATSSGNTIYF. CDR3 coding DNA: TGTGCCTATACGGGACAGGGGGCCACTTCATCTGGAAACACCATATATTTT.